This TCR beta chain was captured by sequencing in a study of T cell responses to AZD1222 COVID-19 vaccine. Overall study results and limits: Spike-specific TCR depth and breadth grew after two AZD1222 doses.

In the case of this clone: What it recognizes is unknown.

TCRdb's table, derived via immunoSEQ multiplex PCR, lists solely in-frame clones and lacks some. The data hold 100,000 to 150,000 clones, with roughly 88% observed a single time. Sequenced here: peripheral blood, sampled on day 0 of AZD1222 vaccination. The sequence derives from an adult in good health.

The CDR3 spells CASSVQPGGSEAFF. The CDR3 DNA is TGTGCCAGCAGCGTACAACCTGGAGGGTCTGAAGCTTTCTTT. The V gene is TRBV9, the J gene TRBJ1-1, with unresolved D. The CDR3 has 14 amino acids. V dropped 1 base and J dropped 6 bases, with 13 bases sitting between them. Germline loops: CDR1 SGDLS, CDR2 YYNGEE.